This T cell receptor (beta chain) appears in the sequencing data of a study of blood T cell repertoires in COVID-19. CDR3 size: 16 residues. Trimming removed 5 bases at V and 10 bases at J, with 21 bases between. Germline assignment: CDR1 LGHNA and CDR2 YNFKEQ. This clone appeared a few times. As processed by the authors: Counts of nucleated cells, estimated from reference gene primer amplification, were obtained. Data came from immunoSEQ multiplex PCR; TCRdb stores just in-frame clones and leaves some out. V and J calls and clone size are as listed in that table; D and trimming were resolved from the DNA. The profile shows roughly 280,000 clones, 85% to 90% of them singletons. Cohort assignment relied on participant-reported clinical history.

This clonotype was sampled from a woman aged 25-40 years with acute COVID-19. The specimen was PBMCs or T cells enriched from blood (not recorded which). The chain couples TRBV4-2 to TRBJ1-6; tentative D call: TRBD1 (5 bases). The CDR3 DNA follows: TGTGCCAGCAGCGCGCCGATCCAGGGATTCGGGTCACCCCTCCACTTT. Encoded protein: CASSAPIQGFGSPLHF.